The 32 T cell receptor beta chains below come from one sample, sequenced in a study of blood T cell repertoires in COVID-19 (TCRdb year 2020). The receptor library was made with the immunoSEQ multiplex PCR assay. TCRdb provides this immuneACCESS table in a form limited to in-frame rearrangements. Some clones are lacking; in checked studies, under half of them reflect an unresolved V gene, and why the rest are absent is not known. This sample lists approximately 210,000 clones; 65% to 80% were detected once. About a sixth of the sample comes from the top ten. Sample: PBMCs or T cells enriched from blood (not recorded which). These receptor sequences come from a woman aged 45-59 years with acute COVID-19.

CDR3 bases: TGTGCCAGTAGGCAGACTAGCGGGGGTTGGAATGAGCAGTTCTTC. Encoded protein: CASRQTSGGWNEQFF. The rearrangement uses TRBV19 and TRBJ2-1, with 12 bases aligning to TRBD2. The germline V gene encodes CDR1 LNHDA and CDR2 SQIVND (reference sequence). V lost 6 bases, J lost 7 bases, and 7 bases stayed unmatched. The CDR3 has 15 residues. Filled out from reference TRBV19 and TRBJ2-1, the complete variable domain reads DGGITQSPKYLFRKEGQNVTLSCEQNLNHDAMYWYRQDPGQGLRLIYYSQIVNDFQKGDIAEGYSVSREKKESFPLTVTSAQKNPTAFYLCASRQTSGGWNEQFFGPGTRLTVL.

V usage is TRBV6-5 and J usage is TRBJ2-5; 7 bases align to TRBD1. CDR3 length equals 11 residues. The germline V gene encodes CDR1 MNHEY and CDR2 SVGAGI. V lost 7 bases and J lost 5; bases outside the gene matches: 1. CDR3 amino acids: CASIRGETQYF. CDR3 in DNA: TGTGCCAGCATCAGGGGGGAGACCCAGTACTTC.

The V and J genes are TRBV2 and TRBJ1-1; 10 bases match TRBD1. This CDR3 is 14 amino acids long. Germline V gives CDR1 SNHLY, CDR2 FYNNEI. V lost 4 bases, J lost 5 bases, and 4 bases stayed unmatched. CDR3 DNA: TGTGCCAGCAGTGTGGGACAGGGGAGGACTGAAGCTTTCTTT. This translates into CASSVGQGRTEAFF.

This clone was counted only a few times. The rearrangement uses TRBV5-1 and TRBJ1-6; no clear D gene. Germline V gene lookup returns CDR1 SGHRS and CDR2 YFSETQ. CDR3 length: 13 amino acids. With 0 bases removed from V and 9 bases from J, the gap between germline ends came to 7 bases. As DNA, the CDR3 is TGCGCCAGCAGCTTGGACAGATCTTCACCCCTCCACTTT. Translating gives CASSLDRSSPLHF.

This clone was found a few times. This chain joins TRBV6-4 and TRBJ1-2; 7 nucleotides align to TRBD1. The junction had 9 bases not matched to a gene; V was cut back by 3 bases and J by 8 bases. This CDR3 has 14 residues. Germline CDR1 reads MRHNA; CDR2 reads SNTAGT. The CDR3 spells CASSDGRGSLGYTF. The CDR3 DNA is TGTGCCAGCAGTGATGGCAGGGGGAGTTTGGGCTACACCTTC.

The chain is built from TRBV5-1 and TRBJ2-2; 8 bases map to TRBD1. The CDR3 has 15 amino acids. Germline trimming cut 6 bases from V and 4 bases from J; bases unmatched to any gene: 8. Germline values: CDR1 SGHRS, CDR2 YFSETQ. CDR3 bases: TGCGCCAGCACCCCCTGGACAGGGTCCACCGGGGAGCTGTTTTTT. This gives the protein CASTPWTGSTGELFF.

The CDR3 is CASSLLSPETQYF. In DNA form, the CDR3 reads TGTGCCAGCAGCTTATTATCCCCAGAGACCCAGTACTTC. The V call is TRBV13, the J call TRBJ2-5; D ambiguous. Per germline, CDR1 PRHDT and CDR2 FYEKMQ (reference sequence). The germline V and J ends were trimmed by 2 bases and 4 bases, with 8 bases remaining between them. The CDR3 covers 13 residues.

The rearrangement links TRBV7-3 to TRBJ2-2; 10 nucleotides align to TRBD2. V shed 5 bases, J shed 7 bases, and the junction held 4 bases outside the gene matches. The CDR3 loop spans 14 amino acids. Germline V gives CDR1 SGHTA, CDR2 FQGTGA. The CDR3 region is CASSLAGAGGELFF. The DNA for the CDR3 is TGTGCCAGCAGCCTAGCGGGGGCGGGCGGGGAGCTGTTTTTT.

The chain carries TRBV11-2 and TRBJ1-2; D possibly corresponds to TRBD1 (6 bases). This CDR3 has 17 amino acids. Trimming removed 4 bases at V and 3 bases at J, with 21 bases between. Looked up from germline, CDR1 is SGHAT and CDR2 is FQNNGV. CDR3: CASSSITQGIGDYGYTF. In DNA form, the CDR3 reads TGTGCCAGCAGCTCGATCACCCAGGGGATCGGAGACTATGGCTACACCTTC.

V gene TRBV11-2 combines with J gene TRBJ1-2; TRBD1 aligns across 9 bases. Trimming at V came to 3 bases and at J to 5 bases, leaving 4 bases not matched to a gene. CDR3 length: 14 residues. Germline CDR1 and CDR2: SGHAT and FQNNGV. The CDR3 bases are TGTGCCAGCAGCTTGGTGACAGGGGGATATGGCTACACCTTC. Translation: CASSLVTGGYGYTF. Based on the CDR3 plus reference TRBV11-2 and TRBJ1-2, the full variable domain is EAGVAQSPRYKIIEKRQSVAFWCNPISGHATLYWYQQILGQGPKLLIQFQNNGVVDDSQLPKDRFSAERLKGVDSTLKIQPAKLEDSAVYLCASSLVTGGYGYTFGSGTRLTVV.

A single count supports this clone. DNA for the CDR3: TGTGCCAGCAGCTTATTAAGCGGGACAGGGAGTTCTAGAATGCTGGGCTACACCTTC. Protein: CASSLLSGTGSSRMLGYTF. The rearrangement links TRBV7-8 to TRBJ1-2; 9 bases agree with TRBD1. This CDR3 spans 19 amino acids. Trimming took 2 bases from V and 8 from J; bases not matched to a gene: 21. Germline CDR1 reads SGHVS; CDR2 reads FQNEAQ.

This chain links TRBV6-5 with TRBJ1-6, with TRBD1 matching 9 bases. The CDR3 contains 16 residues. The V and J ends lost 0 bases and 8 bases, in that order; junction bases with no gene match: 5. Germline V gene lookup returns CDR1 MNHEY and CDR2 SVGAGI. The CDR3 region has the DNA TGTGCCAGCAGTTACTCTACAGGGGGCATGGATTCACCCCTCCACTTT. Amino acids: CASSYSTGGMDSPLHF.

The gene calls are TRBV5-5 and TRBJ1-6; 8 positions agree with TRBD1. CDR1 is SGHKS, CDR2 YYEKEE, per germline (reference sequence). Losses at the gene ends were 0 bases for V and 6 bases for J; bases not matched to a gene: 5. The CDR3 sequence is 16 residues long. As DNA, the CDR3 is TGTGCCAGCAGCTTGGCCGGGCAGGGGGCTAATTCACCCCTCCACTTT. Translation gives CASSLAGQGANSPLHF.

This clone was seen once. The chain carries TRBV6-5 and TRBJ1-4; D gene uncertain. Germline lookup yields CDR1 MNHEY and CDR2 SVGAGI. This CDR3 region has 15 residues. Between the trimmed V and J ends, which lost 2 bases and 8 bases, there was a span of 15 bases. CDR3 DNA sequence: TGTGCCAGCAGTTACAGTTCCCCTGCGGTAGAAAAACTGTTTTTT. Translating it yields CASSYSSPAVEKLFF.

This clone was detected only once. J is TRBJ1-3 and V is TRBV15; perhaps TRBD1 as D (6 bases). CDR3 size: 15 residues. The V gene's germline CDR1 is LNHNV and CDR2 YYDKDF (reference sequence). Trimming removed 1 base from V and 4 bases from J, with 11 bases in between. CDR3 sequence: CATSRGAGAGNTIYF. The CDR3 DNA follows: TGTGCCACCAGCAGAGGTGCAGGGGCCGGAAACACCATATATTTT. Using reference TRBV15 and TRBJ1-3 for the parts outside the CDR3, the full variable domain is DAMVIQNPRYQVTQFGKPVTLSCSQTLNHNVMYWYQQKSSQAPKLLFHYYDKDFNNEADTPDNFQSRRPNTSFCFLDIRSPGLGDTAMYLCATSRGAGAGNTIYFGEGSWLTVV.

This clone was observed a handful of times. This chain uses TRBV18 with TRBJ2-1; TRBD2 matches at 8 bases. V shed 6 bases, J shed 3 bases, and the junction held 4 bases outside the gene matches. The CDR3 has 14 amino acids. Germline-derived CDR1 and CDR2 are KGHSH and LQKENI. The CDR3, as DNA: TGTGCCAGCTCTCCCGCGGGGGGCTACAATGAGCAGTTCTTC. Residues: CASSPAGGYNEQFF. Together with reference TRBV18 and TRBJ2-1, the CDR3 gives the full variable domain: NAGVMQNPRHLVRRRGQEARLRCSPMKGHSHVYWYRQLPEEGLKFMVYLQKENIIDESGMPKERFSAEFPKEGPSILRIQQVVRGDSAAYFCASSPAGGYNEQFFGPGTRLTVL.

This chain connects TRBV5-1 to TRBJ2-3; a possible D gene is TRBD1 (6 bases). Trimming removed 0 bases at V and 0 bases at J, with 17 bases between. CDR1 and CDR2 from the germline V gene are SGHRS and YFSETQ. CDR3 length: 18 residues. The CDR3 region is CASSLGGLQSISTDTQYF. CDR3 nucleotide sequence: TGCGCCAGCAGCTTGGGGGGGCTACAAAGTATCAGCACAGATACGCAGTATTTT.

This clone has only one observation. The chain uses TRBV7-9 and TRBJ1-4, with TRBD1 matching 8 bases. Germline CDR1 SEHNR, CDR2 FQNEAQ (reference sequence). With V trimmed by 5 bases and J by 5 bases, 4 bases remained unmatched. The CDR3 loop spans 14 amino acids. CDR3 in DNA: TGTGCCAGCAGCAGGGGACAGGCAAATGAAAAACTGTTTTTT. It codes for CASSRGQANEKLFF.

The V call is TRBV29-1, the J call TRBJ2-3; maybe TRBD1 (5 bases). The CDR3 is 14 residues long. V dropped 4 bases and J dropped 0 bases, with 11 bases sitting between them. Germline V gene data show CDR1 as SQVTM and CDR2 as ANQGSEA. The DNA for the CDR3 is TGCAGCGTTGCCCCACAGGACAGCACAGATACGCAGTATTTT. It codes for CSVAPQDSTDTQYF.

The chain recombines TRBV13 with TRBJ1-1; D may be TRBD1 (6 bases). The germline gives CDR1 PRHDT, CDR2 FYEKMQ (reference sequence). Trimming pared 3 bases from V and 7 bases from J, leaving 15 bases between. The CDR3 runs 14 residues. The CDR3 sequence is CASSFRTVRVEAFF. As DNA, the CDR3 is TGTGCCAGCAGCTTCCGGACAGTCCGGGTTGAAGCTTTCTTT.

The CDR3 DNA follows: TGTGCCAGCAGTCGGCCCAACCCGGGACAGGGCATAAACACTGAAGCTTTCTTT. It codes for CASSRPNPGQGINTEAFF. The genes are TRBV27 and TRBJ1-1; TRBD1 matches at 9 bases. CDR3 length: 18 residues. CDR1 and CDR2 (germline): MNHEY, SMNVEV (reference sequence). With V trimmed by 5 bases and J by 2 bases, 15 bases remained unmatched.

The chain joins TRBV4-2 to TRBJ1-2; 9 bases line up with TRBD1. Looked up from germline, CDR1 is LGHNA and CDR2 is YNFKEQ. The CDR3 runs 15 residues. With 4 bases clipped from V and 5 bases from J, the junction kept 8 bases outside the gene matches. The CDR3 here is CASSRSGTGTYGYTF. The CDR3 nucleotides read TGTGCCAGCAGCCGATCCGGGACAGGGACATATGGCTACACCTTC.

This clone has just a few counts. The genes are TRBV7-2 and TRBJ2-2; D is ambiguous. The CDR3 is made up of 15 amino acids. Trimming left V 2 bases short and J 2 bases short, with 9 bases between. CDR1 and CDR2 (germline): SGHTA, FQGNSA. The DNA for the CDR3 is TGTGCCAGCAGCTTACAGTCAGGAAACACCGGGGAGCTGTTTTTT. Amino acids: CASSLQSGNTGELFF.

This clone appeared many times. The rearrangement uses TRBV27 and TRBJ1-1; the match to TRBD1 covers 7 bases. Looked up from germline, CDR1 is MNHEY and CDR2 is SMNVEV (reference sequence). Trimming cost V 0 bases and J 1 base; bases outside gene matches: 2. The CDR3 totals 15 residues. The CDR3: CASSLSQGGNTEAFF. The CDR3 coding sequence is TGTGCCAGCAGTTTATCCCAGGGGGGGAACACTGAAGCTTTCTTT.

In this sample, this clone turned up many times. This chain connects TRBV19 to TRBJ1-1, with TRBD1 identical over 7 bases. The CDR3 length is 14 residues. V shed 3 bases, J shed 1 base, and the junction held 2 bases outside the gene matches. The germline V gene encodes CDR1 LNHDA and CDR2 SQIVND (reference sequence). Here the CDR3 DNA reads TGTGCCAGTAGTATGGGACAGCCGAACACTGAAGCTTTCTTT. It yields the protein CASSMGQPNTEAFF.

The rearrangement joins TRBV7-2 to TRBJ2-2, with 8 nucleotides matching TRBD2. V was clipped by 7 bases and J by 3 bases; unmatched bases: 4. The germline gives CDR1 SGHTA, CDR2 FQGNSA. This CDR3 contains 14 residues. The DNA of the CDR3 is TGTGCCAGCATGCGGGGGGCCCACACCGGGGAGCTGTTTTTT. Amino acids: CASMRGAHTGELFF.

V and J are TRBV28 and TRBJ2-7; the match to TRBD1 covers 7 bases. CDR3 length: 15 amino acids. Germline V gene lookup returns CDR1 MDHEN and CDR2 SYDVKM. J was trimmed by 2 bases and V by 5 bases; bases with no gene match: 9. The CDR3 nucleotides read TGTGCCAGCAGTGTGGGACAGTCACAAACCTACGAGCAGTACGTC. It codes for CASSVGQSQTYEQYV.

The chain has TRBV7-2 and TRBJ1-1, with a weak D call TRBD1 (6 bases). CDR1 is SGHTA, CDR2 FQGNSA, per germline. Trimming shortened V by 6 bases and J by 1 base, and 12 bases separated the two germline ends. The CDR3 length is 14 residues. The CDR3 sequence is CASRRGWGNTEAFF. CDR3 DNA: TGTGCCAGCAGGAGGGGGTGGGGGAACACTGAAGCTTTCTTT.

The chain uses TRBV5-1 and TRBJ2-3; tentative D call: TRBD1 (6 bases). The V end was cut by 1 base, the J end by 3 bases, with 12 bases between. The germline CDR1 and CDR2 sequences are SGHRS and YFSETQ. This CDR3 has 15 residues. The CDR3 DNA reads as TGCGCCAGCAGCTTGTTTGGACAGAGAACAGATACGCAGTATTTT. Translating it yields CASSLFGQRTDTQYF.

This sequence joins TRBV19 and TRBJ1-1; tentatively, D is TRBD1 (6 bases). CDR1 and CDR2 from the germline V gene are LNHDA and SQIVND (reference sequence). V was trimmed by 5 bases and J by 8 bases, leaving 15 bases between them. The CDR3 has 13 residues. This CDR3 is CASSVQQGAEAFF. The CDR3, as DNA: TGTGCCAGTAGTGTCCAACAGGGAGCCGAAGCTTTCTTT.

The chain links TRBV5-1 to TRBJ2-1; the match to TRBD2 covers 10 bases. The junction had 10 bases not matched to a gene; V was cut back by 4 bases and J by 9 bases. CDR1 is SGHRS and CDR2 is YFSETQ in the germline V gene. The CDR3 is made up of 15 amino acids. CDR3 sequence reads: CASSLSGGDTFEQFF. The CDR3 nucleotides are TGCGCCAGCAGCCTGAGCGGGGGGGACACGTTTGAGCAGTTCTTC.

The chain carries TRBV7-8 and TRBJ1-5; the match to TRBD1 covers 7 bases. This CDR3 has 17 residues. Losses at the gene ends were 2 bases for V and 6 bases for J; bases not matched to a gene: 13. The germline V gene encodes CDR1 SGHVS and CDR2 FQNEAQ. The CDR3 DNA is TGTGCCAGCAGCTTATTGGTGCGGGACAGAAACTTTCAGCCCCAGCATTTT. This codes for CASSLLVRDRNFQPQHF.